Listed below are T cell receptor beta chains from one sample, sequenced in a study of OX40 agonist ivuxolimab in advanced cancers. Generated by immunoSEQ multiplex PCR, the TCRdb table keeps only in-frame clones and is missing some. This table has approximately 94,000 clones, approximately 90% appearing once. This material consisted of CD4+ or CD8+ T cells sorted from blood, taken in a trial of the OX40 agonist ivuxolimab. These receptors were obtained from an adult with an advanced solid tumor such as melanoma, head and neck, liver or kidney cancer. Each CDR3 is given with its conserved first and last residue. A D gene is named only where the DNA matches it firmly. Not every row has a clone size; where given, it reads once, few, many or a size class.

CDR3 DNA,CDR3 protein,J gene,clone size,V gene,D gene
TGTGCCAGCAGCTGGAGACTAGCGGGAGAGTACGAGCAGTACTTC,CASSWRLAGEYEQYF,TRBJ2-7,.,TRBV5-5,TRBD2
TGTGCCAGCAGCTTAGCGCAGGGGCAGGGGCCCCAGCATTTT,CASSLAQGQGPQHF,TRBJ1-5,.,TRBV7-2,.
TGTGCCAGTAGTCCCTTACCCTCGGAGGACTATGGCTACACCTTC,CASSPLPSEDYGYTF,TRBJ1-2,.,TRBV19,.
TGTGCCAGCAGTCCCAGGGCATGGGTGGAACTAGCCGCTTTT,CASSPRAWVELAAF,TRBJ2-3,once,TRBV6-5,.
TGTGCCAGCAGCTTATTTTCTGGGGCCAACGTCCTGACTTTC,CASSLFSGANVLTF,TRBJ2-6,.,TRBV7-8,.
TGTGCCTGGGGGACGCGACAGGTTGGGGCCAACGTCCTGACTTTC,CAWGTRQVGANVLTF,TRBJ2-6,.,TRBV30,.
TGTGCCAGCAGCTCCCTTGCGGGAGACATCGAGCAGTACTTC,CASSSLAGDIEQYF,TRBJ2-7,.,TRBV7-9,TRBD2
TGCGCCAGCAGCTCACAGACAGCCGAGACCCAGTACTTC,CASSSQTAETQYF,TRBJ2-5,.,TRBV5-1,.
TGTGCCAGCAGCTTAGAGACTTTGCGCGGGGAGCTGTTTTTT,CASSLETLRGELFF,TRBJ2-2,.,TRBV11-3,.
TGTGCCAGCCCGGACACAAACTACGAGCAGTACTTC,CASPDTNYEQYF,TRBJ2-7,.,TRBV2,.
TGTGCCAGCAGTTACTCCCGAGGGTCTGGAAACACCATATATTTT,CASSYSRGSGNTIYF,TRBJ1-3,.,TRBV6-5,.
TGCGCCAGCAGCCAAGGCCCCGGGGTAGGCACAGATACGCAGTATTTT,CASSQGPGVGTDTQYF,TRBJ2-3,.,TRBV4-1,.
TGCGCCAGCAGCCAAGATCCCAACCCCCGGGAGCTGTTTTTT,CASSQDPNPRELFF,TRBJ2-2,.,TRBV4-1,.
TGTGCCAGCAGCAACAGGAACGAGCGCACTGAAGCTTTCTTT,CASSNRNERTEAFF,TRBJ1-1,once,TRBV2,.
TGCGCCAGCAGCTTGGTTGGGGAGACCCAGTACTTC,CASSLVGETQYF,TRBJ2-5,.,TRBV5-1,.
TGTGCCAGCAGCCCCGAGTTGAGCTCCTACGAGCAGTACTTC,CASSPELSSYEQYF,TRBJ2-7,.,TRBV7-2,.
TGTGCCAGCACTGCTTCTAGGGACACCATATATTTT,CASTASRDTIYF,TRBJ1-3,.,TRBV2,.
TGTGCCAGCAGCCCACCCGGGACTAGCGGGAGCAGTGGCACCGGGGAGCTGTTTTTT,CASSPPGTSGSSGTGELFF,TRBJ2-2,.,TRBV11-3,TRBD2
TGTGCCAGCAGTGAACAGGGGGCTATGAACACTGAAGCTTTCTTT,CASSEQGAMNTEAFF,TRBJ1-1,.,TRBV6-1,TRBD1
TGTGCCAGCAGTACCCCTAGCCTAGGCGGGGAGCTGTTTTTT,CASSTPSLGGELFF,TRBJ2-2,.,TRBV6-5,.
TGTGCCAGCCTAGACAGGGAGAGGATCGTGACCGGGGAGCTGTTTTTT,CASLDRERIVTGELFF,TRBJ2-2,once,TRBV28,TRBD1
TGCGCCAGCAATATAGATGGGGGACGCGAGCAGTTCTTC,CASNIDGGREQFF,TRBJ2-1,.,TRBV4-1,.
TGCGCCAGCAGCCACGGGACACACAATCAGCCCCAGCATTTT,CASSHGTHNQPQHF,TRBJ1-5,.,TRBV4-1,.
TGTGCCAGCAGCGCGCTGGGGACAGCGAACACCGGGGAGCTGTTTTTT,CASSALGTANTGELFF,TRBJ2-2,.,TRBV7-3,TRBD1
TGCGCCAGCAGCCAAGCGGTTCTTGGTTTGAACACTGAAGCTTTCTTT,CASSQAVLGLNTEAFF,TRBJ1-1,.,TRBV4-1,.
TGTGCCACCAGCAGTGGCAAACTAGAAAAACTGTTTTTT,CATSSGKLEKLFF,TRBJ1-4,.,TRBV15,.
TGTGCCAGCAGCCTTGGGGATGAGCAGTTCTTC,CASSLGDEQFF,TRBJ2-1,.,TRBV6-6,.
TGTGCCAGCAGTTACGGCAAGAGCTCTGGGGCCAACGTCCTGACTTTC,CASSYGKSSGANVLTF,TRBJ2-6,.,TRBV6-6,.
TGTGCCAGCAGTAACCCTCGACAGTCCTATGGCTACACCTTC,CASSNPRQSYGYTF,TRBJ1-2,.,TRBV6-5,.
TGTGCCAGCTCATCCAGGGGGTCGGCAACTAATGAAAAACTGTTTTTT,CASSSRGSATNEKLFF,TRBJ1-4,.,TRBV18,TRBD1
TGTGCCAGCAGTCAGGGGTTGGGTCCTGGAAACACCATATATTTT,CASSQGLGPGNTIYF,TRBJ1-3,.,TRBV28,.
TGTGCCACGAAATCGACAGGGTGGAATGAAAAACTGTTTTTT,CATKSTGWNEKLFF,TRBJ1-4,.,TRBV28,TRBD1
TGTGCCAGCAGCTTCCTCGACAGGACCGGAACCTACGAGCAGTACTTC,CASSFLDRTGTYEQYF,TRBJ2-7,.,TRBV11-2,.
TGTGCCTGGAGTGTACAGGGAGGTGGAAACACCATATATTTT,CAWSVQGGGNTIYF,TRBJ1-3,.,TRBV30,.
TGTGCCAGCAGCGTAGTGAGGGGGGACAGCAGTGAAGCTTTCTTT,CASSVVRGDSSEAFF,TRBJ1-1,.,TRBV9,TRBD1
TGTGCCACCAGCAGAGATTCTTCGGCGGGAGCTGCCTCCTACGAGCAGTACTTC,CATSRDSSAGAASYEQYF,TRBJ2-7,.,TRBV15,TRBD2
TGTGCCAGCAGTCCACAGGGGGCAGAGACCCAGTACTTC,CASSPQGAETQYF,TRBJ2-5,.,TRBV7-6,TRBD1
TGTGCCAGCAGCAAACTCCGGGACAGGACTAGCGGTATCCGCATTTGCACAGATACGCAGTATTTT,CASSKLRDRTSGIRICTDTQYF,TRBJ2-3,.,TRBV21-1,.
TGTGCCAGCAGCGCGTACAGCGGGAGGGTAAACAATGAGCAGTTCTTC,CASSAYSGRVNNEQFF,TRBJ2-1,.,TRBV9,TRBD2
TGTGCCAGCAGTGGACTAGCGGGAGCTAATTTGAATGAGCAGTTCTTC,CASSGLAGANLNEQFF,TRBJ2-1,.,TRBV2,TRBD2
TGTGCCAGCTCACTACTTCCCGGGACAGTGAACTACGAGCAGTACTTC,CASSLLPGTVNYEQYF,TRBJ2-7,.,TRBV18,TRBD1
TGTGCCATCTCCGACAGAAATCAGCCCCAGCATTTT,CAISDRNQPQHF,TRBJ1-5,.,TRBV10-3,.
TGTGCCAGCAGTTTGTCAGGGCGACCCAACGTCCTGACTTTC,CASSLSGRPNVLTF,TRBJ2-6,once,TRBV27,.
TGTGCCAGTAGTACGAGGGGAGGAGGCACTGAAGCTTTCTTT,CASSTRGGGTEAFF,TRBJ1-1,.,TRBV19,.
TGTGCCAGCAGCTATCAGGGGGCATCTGGCACAGATACGCAGTATTTT,CASSYQGASGTDTQYF,TRBJ2-3,once,TRBV11-2,TRBD1
TGTGCCAGCAGCAAGGGACAGGGAGGCTTCTACGAGCAGTACTTC,CASSKGQGGFYEQYF,TRBJ2-7,.,TRBV5-4,TRBD1
TGTGCCAGCAGACTCCTATTACTAGCGTCAACGGCCAATGAGCAGTTCTTC,CASRLLLLASTANEQFF,TRBJ2-1,few,TRBV2,TRBD2